These T cell receptor beta chains were read from a single sample in a study of shared clonotypes between healthy human individuals. Clones were read by immunoSEQ multiplex PCR, and TCRdb kept only the in-frame ones, dropping some. The sample contains some 2 million clones, just under 95% of which appear only once. The sample taken for sequencing was naive CD8+ T cells sorted from blood. These receptors were obtained from a man younger than 35 in good health. Each CDR3 is given with its conserved first and last residue. The order of the fields is J gene, D gene, V gene, clone size, CDR3 protein, CDR3 DNA. D genes are given only for firm matches. Some rows have no size entry. The others give once, few or many, or a class for an expanded clone.

TRBJ2-1 | . | TRBV14 | . | CASSQESVQDILNEQFF | TGTGCCAGCAGCCAAGAATCGGTACAGGATATTCTCAATGAGCAGTTCTTC
TRBJ2-1 | . | TRBV19 | . | CASSIDVGLNEQFF | TGTGCCAGTAGTATAGACGTGGGTTTAAATGAGCAGTTCTTC
TRBJ2-3 | . | TRBV7-2 | once | CASTERGPTDTQYF | TGTGCCAGCACCGAGCGAGGGCCCACAGATACGCAGTATTTT
TRBJ2-7 | TRBD2 | TRBV10-1 | . | CASSESWGGEQYF | TGCGCCAGCAGTGAGTCGTGGGGGGGCGAGCAGTACTTC
TRBJ2-1 | TRBD2 | TRBV5-5 | . | CASSLELAGGSYNEQFF | TGTGCCAGCAGCTTGGAACTAGCGGGGGGCTCCTACAATGAGCAGTTCTTC
TRBJ2-3 | . | TRBV7-8 | . | CASSLVPEGKADTQYF | TGTGCCAGCAGCTTAGTTCCCGAGGGGAAAGCAGATACGCAGTATTTT
TRBJ1-1 | . | TRBV9 | . | CASSVGQTMNTEAFF | TGTGCCAGCAGCGTAGGACAGACCATGAACACTGAAGCTTTCTTT
TRBJ2-3 | TRBD2 | TRBV5-4 | . | CASSLVRGERPDTQYF | TGTGCCAGCAGCTTGGTTCGGGGGGAAAGGCCAGATACGCAGTATTTT
TRBJ2-7 | . | TRBV2 | . | CASSELVGYEQYF | TGTGCCAGCAGTGAATTGGTGGGTTACGAGCAGTACTTC
TRBJ2-7 | TRBD2 | TRBV11-2 | . | CASSPPGTSSYEQYF | TGTGCCAGCAGCCCACCCGGGACTAGCTCCTACGAGCAGTACTTC
TRBJ1-4 | . | TRBV6-1 | . | CASRGYGEKLFF | TGTGCCAGCAGGGGGTATGGGGAAAAACTGTTTTTT
TRBJ2-7 | . | TRBV19 | once | CASSPPKGRQTYEQYF | TGTGCCAGTAGTCCTCCCAAGGGTCGGCAGACCTACGAGCAGTACTTC
TRBJ2-7 | TRBD1 | TRBV2 | . | CASSPPRTGDEEQYF | TGTGCCAGCAGTCCCCCCCGGACAGGGGACGAGGAGCAGTACTTC
TRBJ2-1 | TRBD1 | TRBV4-3 | . | CASSQVEQGAGEQFF | TGCGCCAGCAGCCAAGTAGAACAGGGGGCGGGTGAGCAGTTCTTC
TRBJ2-7 | . | TRBV10-2 | . | CASSDESYEQYF | TGCGCCAGCAGTGATGAGAGCTACGAGCAGTACTTC
TRBJ1-6 | TRBD1 | TRBV5-6 | . | CASTDRDNSPLHF | TGTGCCAGCACCGACAGGGATAATTCACCCCTCCACTTT
TRBJ1-6 | TRBD1 | TRBV7-9 | once | CASSLDRGNSPLHF | TGTGCCAGCAGCTTAGACAGGGGTAATTCACCCCTCCACTTT
TRBJ2-1 | . | TRBV5-4 | . | CASSSSGLSDEQFF | TGTGCCAGCAGCTCATCTGGACTCTCTGATGAGCAGTTCTTC
TRBJ1-6 | TRBD1 | TRBV2 | . | CASEGQDNSPLHF | TGTGCCAGCGAGGGACAGGATAATTCACCCCTCCACTTT
TRBJ2-1 | TRBD1 | TRBV6-5 | . | CASSLGQGSYNEQFF | TGTGCCAGCAGTCTCGGACAGGGGTCCTACAATGAGCAGTTCTTC
TRBJ2-5 | . | TRBV4-1 | . | CASSQGPGWRGAQYF | TGCGCCAGCAGCCAGGGACCGGGTTGGCGCGGGGCCCAGTACTTC
TRBJ2-3 | . | TRBV10-3 | . | CAISESGGSPDTQYF | TGTGCCATCAGTGAGTCTGGTGGGAGCCCAGATACGCAGTATTTT
TRBJ2-7 | . | TRBV5-4 | . | CASSLEGDYEQYF | TGTGCCAGCAGCTTGGAGGGGGACTACGAGCAGTACTTC